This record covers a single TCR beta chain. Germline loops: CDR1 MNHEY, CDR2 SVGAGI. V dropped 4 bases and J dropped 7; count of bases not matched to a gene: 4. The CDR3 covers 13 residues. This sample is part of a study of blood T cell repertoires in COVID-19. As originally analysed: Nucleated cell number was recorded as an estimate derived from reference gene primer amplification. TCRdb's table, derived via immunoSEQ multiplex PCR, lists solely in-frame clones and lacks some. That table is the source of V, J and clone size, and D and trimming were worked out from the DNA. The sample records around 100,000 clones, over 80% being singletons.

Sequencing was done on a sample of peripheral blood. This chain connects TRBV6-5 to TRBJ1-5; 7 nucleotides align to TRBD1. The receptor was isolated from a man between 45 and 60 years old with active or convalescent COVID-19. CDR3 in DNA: TGTGCCAGCAGTTGGTACAGGGGCCAGCCCCAGCATTTT. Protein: CASSWYRGQPQHF.